This entry lists 30 T cell receptor beta chains sequenced from one sample in a study of T cell responses to AZD1222 COVID-19 vaccine (dated by TCRdb to about 2021). The library was generated by the immunoSEQ multiplex PCR assay. TCRdb re-hosts the immuneACCESS table, in-frame sequences only. Its copies lack some clones; in the studies checked, an unresolved V gene accounts for under half of them, and the cause for the rest is not known. A total of some 150,000 clones appear in this sample, roughly 88% of them only once. Roughly 4.3% of the sample rests with the top ten. The time point label of this sample denotes: about 28 days (+/-7) after the second vaccine dose. The sample was peripheral blood, taken 28 days after the second AZD1222 dose. These receptors were taken from an adult who received the AZD1222 COVID-19 vaccine.

This rearrangement joins TRBV12-3 or TRBV12-4 to TRBJ1-2, with 8 bases aligning to TRBD1. J was trimmed by 8 bases and V by 5 bases; bases with no gene match: 7. The CDR3 totals 13 residues. This CDR3 reads CASSLDRGSGYTF. DNA of the CDR3: TGTGCCAGCAGTCTCGACAGGGGAAGCGGCTACACCTTC.

The chain recombines TRBV30 with TRBJ1-3; TRBD1 agrees at 7 bases. Germline CDR1 reads GTSNPN; CDR2 reads SVGIG (reference sequence). After removal of 0 bases from V and 6 bases from J, the junction contained 5 bases not matched to a gene. The CDR3 is 14 amino acids. DNA for the CDR3: TGTGCCTGGAGTGTACGGGGACAGAAAAACACCATATATTTT. The encoded protein is CAWSVRGQKNTIYF.

The genes are TRBV4-1 and TRBJ2-1; D possibly corresponds to TRBD2 (7 bases). The CDR3 spans 16 residues. The V and J ends lost 3 bases and 5 bases respectively, with 17 bases between them. Per germline, CDR1 MGHRA and CDR2 YSYEKL. The CDR3 region is CASSHQRGAKNNEQFF. The CDR3 DNA reads as TGCGCCAGCAGCCATCAACGGGGGGCCAAGAACAATGAGCAGTTCTTC.

The chain couples TRBV30 to TRBJ1-6; D not certain. V shed 4 bases and J shed 13 bases, with 17 bases lying between them. From germline, CDR1 is GTSNPN and CDR2 SVGIG (reference sequence). CDR3 length equals 13 residues. DNA for the CDR3: TGTGCCTGGACGGAGACTCGGAAATCGCCCCTCCACTTT. It is translated as CAWTETRKSPLHF.

This clone was counted only a few times. The chain is built from TRBV21-1 and TRBJ2-7; TRBD1 is taken as the D call from the table, unchecked against the DNA. TRBV21-1 is listed as a pseudogene. The CDR3 covers 16 residues. The DNA of the CDR3 is TGTGCCAGCAGCAAAGTGAGTGACAGGGGGACCTACGAGCAGTACTTC. Translating gives CASSKVSDRGTYEQYF.

The V call is TRBV3-1 (or the pseudogene TRBV3-2), the J call TRBJ2-2, with D maybe TRBD2 (5 bases). V dropped 2 bases and J dropped 7 bases, with 17 bases sitting between them. CDR1 and CDR2 from the germline V gene are LGHDT and YNNKEL (reference sequence). The CDR3 has 16 residues. CDR3 nucleotides: TGTGCCAGCAGCCAATCGTTCGGACTTGGGTTCGGGGAGCTGTTTTTT. Translated, it gives CASSQSFGLGFGELFF.

This clone appeared once. The chain has TRBV19 and TRBJ2-1; 9 bases are a match to TRBD2. Germline V gives CDR1 LNHDA, CDR2 SQIVND (reference sequence). This CDR3 has 14 amino acids. V gave up 5 bases and J gave up 7 bases; unmatched junction bases: 6. The chain's CDR3 is CASSPGGGANEQFF. The DNA for the CDR3 is TGTGCCAGTAGTCCCGGCGGGGGGGCAAATGAGCAGTTCTTC.

This rearrangement joins TRBV7-8 to TRBJ2-7; D possibly corresponds to TRBD1 (5 bases). Germline CDR1 reads SGHVS; CDR2 reads FQNEAQ. The CDR3 consists of 13 residues. Trimming took 2 bases from V and 6 from J, leaving 11 bases between them. The CDR3 reads CASSLPLQGEQYF. The CDR3 DNA reads TGTGCCAGCAGCTTACCCCTGCAGGGCGAGCAGTACTTC.

The V gene is TRBV27, the J gene TRBJ1-6; 9 bases fit TRBD1. This CDR3 is 17 amino acids long. Germline V gives CDR1 MNHEY, CDR2 SMNVEV (reference sequence). V was pared by 4 bases and J by 13 bases, with 17 bases of the junction left unmatched. The CDR3 loop reads CASSSWTGDGGVSPLHF. CDR3 DNA sequence: TGTGCCAGCAGTTCCTGGACAGGGGATGGAGGCGTCTCGCCCCTCCACTTT.

V gene TRBV6-2 or TRBV6-3 combines with J gene TRBJ2-7; TRBD1 aligns across 7 bases. V was pared by 2 bases and J by 3 bases, with 10 bases of the junction left unmatched. In germline, CDR1 is MNHEY, CDR2 SVGEGT. The CDR3 covers 16 residues. The CDR3 DNA is TGTGCCAGCAGTTACGACCGGGACAGTGGGAACTACGAGCAGTACTTC. Translating gives CASSYDRDSGNYEQYF.

V is TRBV5-4 and J is TRBJ1-1; D is ambiguous. Trimming stripped 6 bases from V and 0 bases from J, with 12 bases between. From germline, CDR1 is SGHNT and CDR2 YYREEE (reference sequence). This CDR3 spans 14 amino acids. The chain's CDR3 is CASTLSNMNTEAFF. The CDR3 DNA is TGTGCCAGCACCCTATCTAACATGAACACTGAAGCTTTCTTT.

The chain uses TRBV19 and TRBJ1-2; weak D call: TRBD1 (6 bases). CDR1 is LNHDA and CDR2 is SQIVND in the germline V gene (reference sequence). The CDR3 contains 15 residues. With 3 bases removed from V and 4 bases from J, the gap between germline ends came to 15 bases. CDR3: CASSMSRGASYGYTF. The CDR3 DNA sequence: TGTGCCAGTAGTATGAGCCGGGGGGCGAGCTATGGCTACACCTTC.

This clone has just a few counts. The chain carries TRBV10-3 and TRBJ2-5; D perhaps matches TRBD2 (5 bases). V lost 4 bases and J lost 4, with 13 bases in between. Germline lookup yields CDR1 ENHRY and CDR2 SYGVKD. This CDR3 contains 14 residues. The CDR3 reads CAISVSPRGETQYF. The CDR3 DNA reads as TGTGCCATCAGTGTGTCACCACGGGGAGAGACCCAGTACTTC.

The chain carries TRBV4-3 and TRBJ2-1, with D possibly being TRBD1 (5 bases). The V end lost 1 base, the J end lost 7 bases, and 11 bases lay between the germline ends. The length of the CDR3 is 14 residues. Germline V gene data show CDR1 as LGHNA and CDR2 as YSLEER. Here the CDR3 DNA reads TGCGCCAGCAGCCAAGGCGGCAGGGTGAATGAGCAGTTCTTC. Translation gives CASSQGGRVNEQFF.

V gene TRBV7-2 combines with J gene TRBJ1-1; D ambiguous. V lost 6 bases to trimming and J lost 7 bases, with 9 bases between them. Germline V gene data show CDR1 as SGHTA and CDR2 as FQGNSA. CDR3 length: 11 residues. CDR3 loop: CASRTGIEAFF. As DNA, the CDR3 is TGTGCCAGCAGAACGGGAATTGAAGCTTTCTTT.

The chain combines TRBV6-5 with TRBJ2-7, with no clear D. This CDR3 has 15 amino acids. Trimming took 2 bases from V and 2 from J, leaving 13 bases between them. Germline V lookup: CDR1 MNHEY, CDR2 SVGAGI. In nucleotides, the CDR3 is TGTGCCAGCAGTTACAAGGCCGGCAGTACCTACGAGCAGTACTTC. Its protein is CASSYKAGSTYEQYF.

J is TRBJ1-2 and V is TRBV12-3 or TRBV12-4; 8 bases are shared with TRBD1. The CDR3 loop spans 13 amino acids. V shed 6 bases and J 8 bases; nucleotides not matched to a gene: 8. The CDR3 loop is CASSQGPGGGYTF. Here the CDR3 DNA reads TGTGCCAGCAGCCAGGGGCCAGGGGGCGGCTACACCTTC.

The genes are TRBV6-6 and TRBJ2-1; D gene uncertain. Per the germline V gene, CDR1 is MNHNY and CDR2 is SVGAGI (reference sequence). The CDR3 runs 15 residues. V lost 1 base and J lost 0, with 7 bases in between. CDR3 in DNA: TGTGCCAGCAGTTACTTGGAGAGCTCCTACAATGAGCAGTTCTTC. Translation gives CASSYLESSYNEQFF.

The V and J genes are TRBV6-1 and TRBJ2-1; TRBD1 might be the D (8 bases). This CDR3 is 16 amino acids long. The germline gives CDR1 MNHNS, CDR2 SASEGT. V shed 2 bases and J shed 4 bases, with 15 bases lying between them. The CDR3, as DNA: TGTGCCAGCAGTGAAAGGACAGGGAGGGGATACAATGAGCAGTTCTTC. It translates to CASSERTGRGYNEQFF.

The V call is TRBV2, the J call TRBJ1-1, with 8 nucleotides matching TRBD1. Per germline, CDR1 SNHLY and CDR2 FYNNEI. This CDR3 region has 12 residues. V dropped 8 bases and J dropped 7; count of bases not matched to a gene: 6. In nucleotides, the CDR3 is TGTGCCAGCCCTCGACAGGGGATTGAAGCTTTCTTT. The encoded protein is CASPRQGIEAFF.

The chain employs TRBV19 and TRBJ1-2, with a weak D call TRBD1 (5 bases). Germline V gene data show CDR1 as LNHDA and CDR2 as SQIVND (reference sequence). V was shortened by 1 base and J by 7 bases, with 13 bases between the two germline ends. The CDR3 has 14 amino acids. The DNA of the CDR3 is TGTGCCAGTAGTATAGTCGCAGGGCAAGGTGGCTACACCTTC. Amino acid sequence: CASSIVAGQGGYTF.

This chain joins TRBV5-1 and TRBJ2-2; D is uncertain. V lost 0 bases and J 2 bases, leaving 5 bases between the germline ends. The CDR3 has 14 amino acids. CDR1 SGHRS and CDR2 YFSETQ come from the germline V gene. The CDR3 spells CASSLGLNTGELFF. Written as DNA, the CDR3 is TGCGCCAGCAGCTTGGGTCTCAACACCGGGGAGCTGTTTTTT. The variable domain in full, completed from reference TRBV5-1 and TRBJ2-2, reads KAGVTQTPRYLIKTRGQQVTLSCSPISGHRSVSWYQQTPGQGLQFLFEYFSETQRNKGNFPGRFSGRQFSNSRSEMNVSTLELGDSALYLCASSLGLNTGELFFGEGSRLTVL.

The chain combines TRBV14 with TRBJ2-3; 8 bases are a match to TRBD1. This CDR3 region has 19 residues. Germline CDR1 and CDR2: SGHDN and FVKESK. After removal of 1 base from V and 5 bases from J, the junction contained 17 bases not matched to a gene. The chain's CDR3 is CASSQVDLDRGSNRDTQYF. CDR3 DNA: TGTGCCAGCAGCCAAGTCGACCTTGACAGGGGTAGTAATAGAGATACGCAGTATTTT.

The J gene is TRBJ2-3, the V gene TRBV9; 7 bases map to TRBD1. Germline V gives CDR1 SGDLS, CDR2 YYNGEE. CDR3 length: 16 amino acids. V was clipped by 3 bases and J by 0 bases; unmatched bases: 7. This CDR3 reads CASSGGQRHSTDTQYF. The CDR3 DNA reads TGTGCCAGCAGCGGGGGACAGCGACACAGCACAGATACGCAGTATTTT.

The rearrangement joins TRBV11-3 to TRBJ2-1; D gene unclear. Germline V lookup: CDR1 SGHNT, CDR2 YENEEA. Trimming removed 5 bases from V and 4 bases from J, with 9 bases in between. CDR3 length equals 13 residues. CDR3 amino acids: CASSPGRYNEQFF. The CDR3 DNA follows: TGTGCCAGCAGCCCTGGCAGGTACAATGAGCAGTTCTTC. The whole variable domain, remainder taken from reference TRBV11-3 and TRBJ2-1, is EAGVVQSPRYKIIEKKQPVAFWCNPISGHNTLYWYLQNLGQGPELLIRYENEEAVDDSQLPKDRFSAERLKGVDSTLKIQPAELGDSAVYLCASSPGRYNEQFFGPGTRLTVL.

The chain couples TRBV11-1 to TRBJ2-7; the D is unclear. With 5 bases removed from V and 0 bases from J, the gap between germline ends came to 14 bases. The CDR3 is 15 amino acids. Germline-derived CDR1 and CDR2 are SGHAT and FQDESV (reference sequence). The CDR3: CASSTGPWGSYEQYF. CDR3 nucleotides: TGTGCCAGCAGCACCGGGCCCTGGGGCTCCTACGAGCAGTACTTC.

V is TRBV12-3 or TRBV12-4 and J is TRBJ1-4, with D perhaps TRBD1 (5 bases). CDR3 length: 13 residues. V lost 4 bases and J 8 bases, leaving 11 bases between the germline ends. The CDR3 DNA follows: TGTGCCAGCAGTTGGGGGGTCGAAGAAAAACTGTTTTTT. Translating it yields CASSWGVEEKLFF.

The chain employs TRBV6-1 and TRBJ1-2; no reliable D call. Germline V gives CDR1 MNHNS, CDR2 SASEGT. Trimming removed 1 base at V and 2 bases at J, with 8 bases between. The CDR3 has 14 amino acids. The CDR3 loop is CASSEDAVNYGYTF. CDR3 coding DNA: TGTGCCAGCAGTGAAGACGCGGTGAACTATGGCTACACCTTC.

This chain joins TRBV12-3 or TRBV12-4 and TRBJ2-2; unclear D gene. The CDR3 has 13 amino acids. Trimming left V 3 bases short and J 6 bases short, with 8 bases between. The CDR3 DNA is TGTGCCAGCAGTTTCTTTAGCCCCGGGGAGCTGTTTTTT. It specifies CASSFFSPGELFF.

This clone was picked up a small number of times. The J gene is TRBJ2-2, the V gene TRBV5-4; D gene unclear. The CDR3 is 14 amino acids. Germline CDR1 reads SGHNT; CDR2 reads YYREEE (reference sequence). With 4 bases removed from V and 6 bases from J, the gap between germline ends came to 13 bases. The CDR3 coding sequence is TGTGCCAGCAGCCCGGCTAGGATTGCCGGGGAGCTGTTTTTT. Protein sequence: CASSPARIAGELFF.